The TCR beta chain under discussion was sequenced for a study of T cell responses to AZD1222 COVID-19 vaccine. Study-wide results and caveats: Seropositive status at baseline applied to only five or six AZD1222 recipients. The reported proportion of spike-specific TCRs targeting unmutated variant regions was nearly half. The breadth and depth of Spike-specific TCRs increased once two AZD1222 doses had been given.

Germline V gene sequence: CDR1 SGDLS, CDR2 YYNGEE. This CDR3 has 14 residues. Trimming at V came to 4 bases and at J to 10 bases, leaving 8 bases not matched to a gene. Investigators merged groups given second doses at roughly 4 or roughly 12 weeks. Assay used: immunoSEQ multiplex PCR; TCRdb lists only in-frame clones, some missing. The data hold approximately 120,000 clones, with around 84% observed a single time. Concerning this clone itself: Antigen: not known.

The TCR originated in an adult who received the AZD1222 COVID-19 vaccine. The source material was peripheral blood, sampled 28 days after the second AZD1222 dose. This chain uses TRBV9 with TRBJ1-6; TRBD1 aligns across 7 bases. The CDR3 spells CASSIGQATSPLHF. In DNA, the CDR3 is TGTGCCAGCAGCATAGGACAGGCGACCTCACCCCTCCACTTT.